These 16 T cell receptor beta chains originate from one sample sequenced in a study of blood T cell repertoires in COVID-19. Some clones are missing from TCRdb's copy, which holds only in-frame ones; the method was immunoSEQ multiplex PCR. The sample includes about 14,000 clones, 55% to 85% seen only once; the top ten take roughly a tenth. The sample consisted of peripheral blood. The receptors shown here come from a man in his sixties or seventies with acute or convalescent COVID-19.

The chain uses TRBV6-1 and TRBJ2-6; the D is unclear. Germline V CDR1 and CDR2: MNHNS, SASEGT. This CDR3 contains 18 residues. V gave up 4 bases and J gave up 10 bases, with 26 bases separating them. Here the CDR3 reads CASSAVTSMHKVGNVLTF. The CDR3, as DNA: TGTGCCAGCAGTGCCGTGACCTCTATGCACAAAGTCGGGAACGTCCTGACTTTC.

The chain combines TRBV19 with TRBJ1-1; 9 bases align to TRBD1. After removal of 8 bases from V and 2 bases from J, the junction contained 6 bases not matched to a gene. CDR1 LNHDA and CDR2 SQIVND come from the germline V gene (reference sequence). The CDR3 contains 14 residues. Here the CDR3 DNA reads TGTGCCAGTCGGACAGGGGCGAGTAACACTGAAGCTTTCTTT. Translating gives CASRTGASNTEAFF.

In this sample, this clone turned up once. V usage is TRBV30 and J usage is TRBJ1-6, with D uncertain. The V end was cut by 1 base, the J end by 5 bases, with 6 bases between. Germline CDR1 and CDR2: GTSNPN and SVGIG (reference sequence). The CDR3 is made up of 13 amino acids. The CDR3 DNA is TGTGCCTGGAGTGGGCAGAATAATTCACCCCTCCACTTT. Translation gives CAWSGQNNSPLHF. The complete variable domain, with remaining parts taken from reference TRBV30 and TRBJ1-6, reads SQTIHQWPATLVQPVGSPLSLECTVEGTSNPNLYWYRQAAGRGLQLLFYSVGIGQISSEVPQNLSASRPQDRQFILSSKKLLLSDSGFYLCAWSGQNNSPLHFGNGTRLTVT.

This clone turned up a few times. Other nucleotide sequences in the sample specify the same CDR3. J is TRBJ1-1 and V is TRBV29-1; TRBD1 might be the D (5 bases). The CDR3 spans 15 residues. V was cut by 7 bases and J by 0 bases, with 18 bases left in between. The germline V gene has CDR1 SQVTM and CDR2 ANQGSEA. The CDR3 loop is CSARRGGGMNTEAFF. CDR3 sequence (DNA): TGCAGCGCTAGAAGGGGCGGGGGAATGAACACTGAAGCTTTCTTT.

The CDR3 bases are TGTGCCAGCGAGCGGGGGGCCTACAATGAGCAGTTCTTC. Its protein product is CASERGAYNEQFF. The V call is TRBV2, the J call TRBJ2-1, with TRBD2 identical over 9 bases. The CDR3 consists of 13 residues. CDR1 and CDR2 from the germline V gene are SNHLY and FYNNEI. V lost 8 bases, J lost 2 bases, and 1 base stayed unmatched.

The chain is built from TRBV18 and TRBJ2-5; weak D call: TRBD2 (6 bases). Germline V gene lookup returns CDR1 KGHSH and CDR2 LQKENI. Between the trimmed V and J ends, which lost 6 bases and 5 bases, there was a span of 10 bases. The CDR3 is 12 residues long. The CDR3 DNA sequence: TGTGCCAGCTCCCCGGGGGAGGAGACCCAGTACTTC. It is translated as CASSPGEETQYF.

The V and J genes are TRBV7-9 and TRBJ1-1, with a tentative D call TRBD1 (6 bases). This CDR3 is built from 13 residues. Germline lookup yields CDR1 SEHNR and CDR2 FQNEAQ (reference sequence). Trimming pared 4 bases from V and 3 bases from J, leaving 9 bases between. In nucleotides, the CDR3 is TGTGCCAGCAGCTACAGGGTCGACACTGAAGCTTTCTTT. The encoded protein is CASSYRVDTEAFF.

The chain couples TRBV7-8 to TRBJ2-1; no clear D. Germline loops: CDR1 SGHVS, CDR2 FQNEAQ. V was shortened by 1 base and J by 5 bases, with 9 bases between the two germline ends. This CDR3 region has 14 residues. CDR3 bases: TGTGCCAGCAGCTTAGTATCCAGCGACAATGAGCAGTTCTTC. Translated, it gives CASSLVSSDNEQFF.

This clone was detected only a few times. The chain has TRBV4-3 and TRBJ2-1; 16 bases map to TRBD2. Germline V gene sequence: CDR1 LGHNA, CDR2 YSLEER. The CDR3 is 13 residues long. V was clipped by 5 bases and J by 14 bases; unmatched bases: 3. The CDR3 nucleotides read TGCGCCAGCAGCTGGGGACTAGCGGGAGGGGAGTTCTTC. Translation: CASSWGLAGGEFF.

This rearrangement joins TRBV6-5 to TRBJ1-3; weak D call: TRBD1 (5 bases). Per the germline V gene, CDR1 is MNHEY and CDR2 is SVGAGI. Trimming pared 4 bases from V and 3 bases from J, leaving 13 bases between. The CDR3 contains 15 residues. The CDR3 reads CASSSRTTLGNTIYF. The CDR3 coding sequence is TGTGCCAGCAGTTCCCGGACAACACTTGGAAACACCATATATTTT.

This clone is a singleton in its sample. The chain recombines TRBV5-1 with TRBJ1-2, with D tentatively TRBD1 (6 bases). Between the trimmed V and J ends, which lost 3 bases and 4 bases, there was a span of 19 bases. The germline CDR1 and CDR2 sequences are SGHRS and YFSETQ. This CDR3 contains 16 residues. The CDR3: CASSSTYRDVGYGYTF. CDR3 in DNA: TGCGCCAGCAGCTCCACCTACAGGGATGTCGGCTATGGCTACACCTTC.

This chain uses TRBV28 with TRBJ1-4; 9 nucleotides agree with TRBD1. Unmatched junction bases numbered 6, after V lost 5 bases and J lost 5 bases. The CDR3 is 15 residues long. Germline V gives CDR1 MDHEN, CDR2 SYDVKM. The CDR3 sequence: CASSPPGQGNEKLFF. The CDR3 DNA follows: TGTGCCAGCAGTCCACCGGGACAGGGCAATGAAAAACTGTTTTTT. Full variable domain (outside the CDR3, taken from reference TRBV28 and TRBJ1-4): DVKVTQSSRYLVKRTGEKVFLECVQDMDHENMFWYRQDPGLGLRLIYFSYDVKMKEKGDIPEGYSVSREKKERFSLILESASTNQTSMYLCASSPPGQGNEKLFFGSGTQLSVL.

This rearrangement joins TRBV9 to TRBJ2-6, with TRBD1 identical over 8 bases. The CDR3 is made up of 17 amino acids. CDR1 SGDLS and CDR2 YYNGEE come from the germline V gene. The ends lost 3 bases at V and 3 bases at J; junction bases unmatched: 8. The CDR3 DNA follows: TGTGCCAGCAGCGAGGACAGGGCCCCCAGTGGGGCCAACGTCCTGACTTTC. Protein: CASSEDRAPSGANVLTF.

The rearrangement joins TRBV5-6 to TRBJ1-1; 8 bases are a match to TRBD1. This CDR3 comprises 17 residues. J lost 7 bases, V lost 2 bases, and 16 bases had no gene match. Germline V CDR1 and CDR2: SGHDT, YYEEEE. The CDR3 DNA is TGTGCCAGCAGCTTAGGGGCAGGGGGCGCGACCCTTTTTGAAGCTTTCTTT. This translates into CASSLGAGGATLFEAFF.

This clone showed up just a few times. This sequence joins TRBV10-2 and TRBJ2-7; D call uncertain. CDR1 and CDR2 from the germline V gene are WSHSY and SAAADI. V lost 8 bases and J 5 bases, leaving 19 bases between the germline ends. The CDR3 sequence is 14 residues long. CDR3 bases: TGCGCCAGCCAAGAGTCTAGTCGGATCCACGAGCAGTACTTC. Protein: CASQESSRIHEQYF.

In DNA, the CDR3 is TGTGCCAGCAGTGGTACAGGGGGCTTATGGAACACTGAAGCTTTCTTT. Its translation is CASSGTGGLWNTEAFF. The V call is TRBV25-1, the J call TRBJ1-1; 9 nucleotides match TRBD1. CDR3 length: 16 amino acids. The V and J ends lost 4 bases and 1 base, in that order; junction bases with no gene match: 7. The germline gives CDR1 MGHDK, CDR2 SYGVNS.